This TCR beta chain came from a study of blood T cell repertoires in COVID-19. Study in general: Specimens from acute and convalescent COVID-19 originated in the United States, Italy and Spain. In each case, the material was cDNA or gDNA derived from T cells, B-cell-depleted T cells, or PBMCs.

Clones were sequenced by immunoSEQ multiplex PCR, and TCRdb holds only the in-frame ones, with some missing. The sample contains roughly 83,000 clones, 85% to 90% of which appear only once. Germline CDR1 is SGHTA and CDR2 is FQGTGA. CDR3 length: 16 amino acids. Trimming removed 2 bases at V and 0 bases at J, with 12 bases between. V is TRBV7-3 and J is TRBJ2-3; D is ambiguous. The sequenced sample consisted of peripheral blood. This receptor was taken from a man aged 80 or over with active or convalescent COVID-19. CDR3: CASSLEASASTDTQYF. In nucleotides, the CDR3 is TGTGCCAGCAGCTTAGAGGCATCCGCTAGCACAGATACGCAGTATTTT.